This T cell receptor beta chain was documented in a study of T cell responses to AZD1222 COVID-19 vaccine listed by TCRdb under 2021. Background for the entire study: Because spike-specific TCR depth and breadth did not differ between the two schedules, AZD1222 recipients who got a second dose at roughly 4 weeks were pooled with those who got a second dose at roughly 12 weeks. TCR sequencing was performed for 230 to 250 trial participants, of whom about 200 were given two doses of AZD1222 and around 25 were given two doses of MenACWY control vaccine. Enrollment into the trials was organized by age into subgroups of 18-55, 56-69 and 70-plus years, and those subgroups contained roughly 140, 27 and 60 TCR-sequenced participants, respectively. What the authors observed across the whole study: Because no day 14 peak-response samples were available, the repertoires could be characterized only after the peak T cell response. Participants were mostly white British, with more females than males. The authors suggested clonal diversity may have been underestimated. Only six AZD1222 recipients were SARS-CoV-2 seropositive at baseline, limiting conclusions about previously exposed vaccinees. A significant rise in spike-specific TCR breadth and depth was observed after two AZD1222 doses relative to day 0 and relative to MenACWY recipients. The 56-69-year group was small, and its depth increase did not reach significance, likely because of low power. Reportedly, almost half of the unique spike-specific TCRs recognized epitopes lying outside the regions that are mutated in the B.1.351 and B.1.1.7 variants. The vaccine-associated CD4 TCRs covered the entire spike protein, and the dominant responses fell in regions 160-218 and 743-854.

The intended sense of this specimen's time point label: baseline before first vaccination. The vaccinee samples were drawn from two UK trials, COV001 and COV002, one of which was a single-blind randomized controlled phase 2/3 trial testing AZD1222 (ChAdOx1 nCoV-19) in healthy adults. For TCRbeta chain sequencing, PBMC samples were collected from trial participants at day 0 and at day 28 after the second dose. The CDR3 measures 14 amino acids from cysteine to phenylalanine. The read is trimmed to its CDR3 DNA, 42 bases read in frame from base 1. Relative to germline, V is 2 bases shorter and J is 4 bases shorter, with 12 bases between their ends. The germline V gene yields SGHRS for CDR1 and YFSETQ for CDR2. In regard to this clone: Its antigen remains unidentified. Per-nucleotide qualities are absent, and no much larger clonotype sits a single base away.

The CDR3 regions of human TCRbeta chains were analyzed by immunosequencing. As for the authors' bioinformatics: TCRs in the repertoires were matched against a reference library of SARS-CoV-2-specific TCRs that had been generated with the MIRA antigen-specificity platform. Breadth was defined as the fraction of unique TCRs that were SARS-CoV-2-associated, and depth was defined as the fraction of total T cells that were SARS-CoV-2-associated. Using the MIRA data, every spike-specific TCR was mapped to the spike region that the TCR reacted to and assigned to either a CD4 or a CD8 class. Log10-transformed breadth and depth values were compared by one-way ANOVA with Sidak's multiple comparisons tests. The table comes from immuneACCESS by way of TCRdb, which keeps in-frame sequences with V and J called. Part of the clones is missing from these tables; in studies checked, under half for an unresolved V gene and the rest for unknown reasons. Clone size and V and J calls were adopted from that table, with D and trimming inferred from the DNA. The sample includes about 120,000 clones, with over 80% observed a single time. The top ten clones comprise 11% to 15% of the sample.

The chain couples TRBV5-1 to TRBJ1-1; the D segment could be TRBD1, given 5 matching bases. The sequencing used peripheral blood, collected on day 0 of AZD1222 vaccination. This clonotype was sampled from an adult in good health. The nucleotides are TGCGCCAGCAGCTTTCAGGGTATCCCCACTGAAGCTTTCTTT. This gives the protein CASSFQGIPTEAFF.